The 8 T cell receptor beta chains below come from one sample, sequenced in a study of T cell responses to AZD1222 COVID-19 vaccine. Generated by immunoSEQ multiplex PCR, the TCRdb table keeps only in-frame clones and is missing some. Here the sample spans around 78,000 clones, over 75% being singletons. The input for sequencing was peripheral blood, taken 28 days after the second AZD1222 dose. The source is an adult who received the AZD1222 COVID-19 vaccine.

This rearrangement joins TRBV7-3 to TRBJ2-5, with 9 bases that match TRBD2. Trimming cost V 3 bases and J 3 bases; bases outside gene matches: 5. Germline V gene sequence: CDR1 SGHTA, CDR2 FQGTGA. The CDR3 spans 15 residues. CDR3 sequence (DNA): TGTGCCAGCAGCTTCGCGGGGGGGCTAAAAGAGACCCAGTACTTC. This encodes CASSFAGGLKETQYF.

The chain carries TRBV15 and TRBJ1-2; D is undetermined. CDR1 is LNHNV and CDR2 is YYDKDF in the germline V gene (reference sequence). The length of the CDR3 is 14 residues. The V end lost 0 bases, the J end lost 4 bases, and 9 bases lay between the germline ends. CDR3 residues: CATSREAQAYGYTF. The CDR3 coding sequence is TGTGCCACCAGCAGAGAGGCTCAGGCCTATGGCTACACCTTC.

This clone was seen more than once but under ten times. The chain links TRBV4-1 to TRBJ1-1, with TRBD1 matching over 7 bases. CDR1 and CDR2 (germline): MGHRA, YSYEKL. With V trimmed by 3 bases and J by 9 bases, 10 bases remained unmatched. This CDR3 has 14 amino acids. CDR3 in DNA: TGCGCCAGCAGCCACCCCGGGACAGCCACAAAAGCTTTCTTT. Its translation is CASSHPGTATKAFF.

The CDR3 sequence is CASRRPTYEQYF. CDR3 DNA: TGTGCCAGCAGGCGGCCAACCTACGAGCAGTACTTC. The genes are TRBV6-5 and TRBJ2-7; D not resolved. Germline values: CDR1 MNHEY, CDR2 SVGAGI. Trimming pared 6 bases from V and 2 bases from J, leaving 8 bases between. The CDR3 has 12 residues.

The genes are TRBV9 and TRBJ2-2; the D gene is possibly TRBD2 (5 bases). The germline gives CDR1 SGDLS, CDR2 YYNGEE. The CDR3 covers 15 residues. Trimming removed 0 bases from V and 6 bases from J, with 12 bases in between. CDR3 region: CASSVGGSRAGELFF. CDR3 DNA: TGTGCCAGCAGCGTAGGTGGGAGTCGGGCCGGGGAGCTGTTTTTT.

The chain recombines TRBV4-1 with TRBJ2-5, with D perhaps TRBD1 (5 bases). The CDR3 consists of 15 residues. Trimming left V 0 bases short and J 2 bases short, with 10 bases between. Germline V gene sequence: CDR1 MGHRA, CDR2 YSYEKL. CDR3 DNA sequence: TGCGCCAGCAGCCAAGAAAGGGGCCAGCAAGAGACCCAGTACTTC. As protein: CASSQERGQQETQYF.

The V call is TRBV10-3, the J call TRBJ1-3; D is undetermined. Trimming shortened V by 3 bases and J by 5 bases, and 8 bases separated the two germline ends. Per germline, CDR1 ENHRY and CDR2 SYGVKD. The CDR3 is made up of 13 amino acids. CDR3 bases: TGTGCCATCAGTGAAGAGCAGAGAAACACCATATATTTT. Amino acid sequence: CAISEEQRNTIYF.

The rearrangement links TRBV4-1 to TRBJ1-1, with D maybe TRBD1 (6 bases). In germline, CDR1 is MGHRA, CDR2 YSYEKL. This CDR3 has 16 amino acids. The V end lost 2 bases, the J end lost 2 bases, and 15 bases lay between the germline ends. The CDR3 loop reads CASSQFRIQGNTEAFF. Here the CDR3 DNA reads TGCGCCAGCAGCCAATTTAGGATACAGGGAAACACTGAAGCTTTCTTT.